This TCR beta chain was identified during a study of T cells in Graves' hyperthyroidism and ophthalmopathy (dated by TCRdb to about 2019). Regarding the complete study: Peripheral blood was collected at initial diagnosis, before any treatment. To identify TCR V-J signatures that set the groups apart, the researchers used a discovery cohort of about a hundred patients, made up of some 41 with Graves' ophthalmopathy and some 56 with stable Graves' hyperthyroidism. An independent validation cohort of around 19 hyperthyroidism patients and about 16 patients who later progressed to ophthalmopathy tested prospective prediction of ophthalmopathy. For training and testing, the 100 or so patients in the discovery cohort were randomly divided in a 7:3 ratio. In about 6 Graves' hyperthyroidism patients, the study also compared T-cell repertoires from thyroid tissue with T-cell repertoires from blood. After blood sampling, hyperthyroidism patients were treated with methimazole at a starting dose of 30 mg daily, and ophthalmopathy patients were treated with high-dose intravenous methylprednisolone. The paper reports TCR Vbeta CDR3 sequencing of some 140 peripheral blood samples: around 41 ophthalmopathy, fewer than 80 hyperthyroidism and around 17 progressor patients. The paper as a whole reports these results and caveats: Most expanded thyroid clonotypes (frequency above 0.001) were also detected in blood, suggesting blood repertoires may reflect thyroid immune responses. No statistical method was used to fix the sample size in advance, and group allocation was not hidden from the investigators. A 13 V-J signature model separated ophthalmopathy from stable hyperthyroidism, with around 90% sensitivity and 81.08% specificity in cross-validation and 80%/75% in testing. In validation, the model predicted progression to ophthalmopathy a median of approximately 6.6 months before onset, with approximately 71% sensitivity and almost 75% specificity.

For this clonotype: Its antigen specificity is not known. Per-nucleotide qualities are absent, and no much larger clonotype sits a single base away.

Amplification of TCR beta CDR3 regions was carried out from RNA transcripts. The first round of RT-PCR for the TCR CDR3 was performed with the HTBI primer set and the Qiagen OneStep RT-PCR kit. Libraries were constructed in a second round of multiplex PCR, after which size selection and purification were carried out. The libraries were sequenced on an Illumina HiSeq2000 using paired-end 100 bp reads. The paper's processing steps were these. SOAPnuke was used to process the raw data, with reads discarded if the reads contained adapters or uncalled bases, had a mean Phred below 15, or lacked an exact constant-primer or identifier match. COPE v1.2.5 was used to merge the high-quality paired reads, and each unique nucleotide sequence was defined as a clonotype. Clonotypes were aligned to IMGT TRBV, TRBD and TRBJ reference segments using MiTCR v1.1. The analysis included only V-J combinations with a frequency above 0.0001, which together covered 98% to 99.2% of the repertoires. A TCS score was defined as the ratio of F50 (clonal expansion) to E x V (chaos), with BLOSUM62-based TCRdist applied between CDR3 peptides within each V-J. Welch's t-statistics and random forest reduced 450 to 600 V-J features to 10 to 15, which were used in a naive Bayes classifier (R e1071). TCRdb handled the public reads itself, with Q25 trimming in fastp and clone calling in MiXCR, and kept productive beta chains. Entries are consolidated by CDR3 protein sequence, retaining the most common genes and DNA. V and J calls and clone size were set by TCRdb, not the authors. The sample table contains about 290,000 distinct CDR3 sequences; only one count was recorded for 10% to 15% of them. The biggest ten clones account for approximately 8.6% of the sample.

Hyperthyroidism patients were aged 18 to 65 years and newly diagnosed, with disease duration of less than 2 months. Any patient with an uncontrolled infection, another autoimmune disease, pregnancy or lactation was excluded. Diagnoses were established on the basis of clinical symptoms, serum thyroxine and TRAb, thyroid ultrasound, and orbital computed tomography. Blood from progressor patients was collected at the time of first diagnosis with hyperthyroidism, before any ophthalmopathy symptoms had appeared. Ficoll-Paque density gradient centrifugation was used to isolate PBMCs from about 10 ml of fresh peripheral blood. Progressor patients were first diagnosed with Graves' hyperthyroidism and then developed ophthalmopathy during follow-up. Trizol reagent was used to extract total RNA, and RNA quality was then checked on an Agilent 2100 Bioanalyzer. The TCR was taken from a woman in her 30s with Graves' hyperthyroidism that later progressed to Graves' ophthalmopathy. The sample consisted of blood.

The CDR3 region reads CASSTAPGNIQYF. In nucleotides, the sequence is TGTGCCAGCAGCACAGCCCCGGGAAACATTCAGTACTTC. The rearrangement combines TRBV9 with TRBJ2-4, with the D gene not confidently named. Taken from the germline V gene, the CDR1 and CDR2 loops are SGDLS and YYNGEE. The germline ends are 11 bases apart after V is trimmed by 4 bases and J by 6 bases. The CDR3 runs 13 residues from the cysteine to the phenylalanine. Only the CDR3 DNA stays, 39 bases, in frame from base 1. The variable domain in full, with residues beyond the CDR3 obtained from the reference TRBV9 and TRBJ2-4 genes, is DSGVTQTPKHLITATGQRVTLRCSPRSGDLSVYWYQQSLDQGLQFLIQYYNGEERAKGNILERFSAQQFPDLHSELNLSSLELGDSALYFCASSTAPGNIQYFGAGTRLSVL.